One and the same sample provided the 23 T cell receptor beta chains below, sequenced in a study of blood T cells in healthy people across ages (dated by TCRdb to about 2015). Preparation of the library involved 5' RACE. The instrument given in TCRdb is Illumina HiSeq 2500. A second roughly 7 to 11 cycle PCR used a sample-barcoded 5' primer and a J-beta primer mix. The public reads were reanalyzed by TCRdb: fastp trimming at Q25, MiXCR alignment, in-frame beta chains only. Rows matching on CDR3 protein sequence are summarized as one entry with the most common DNA and genes. The sample table contains roughly 680,000 distinct CDR3 sequences; only one count was recorded for approximately 52% of them. Roughly 12% of the sample is in the top ten clones. What was sequenced was blood. Source of these receptors: a woman of 80 years or more in good health.

The V call is TRBV6-6, the J call TRBJ1-1; TRBD1 is a possible D gene (5 bases). The CDR3 length is 12 residues. The V and J ends lost 6 bases and 6 bases respectively, with 11 bases between them. From germline, CDR1 is MNHNY and CDR2 SVGAGI (reference sequence). CDR3 nucleotide sequence: TGTGCCAGCAGGTCAGGGACGGCTGAAGCTTTCTTT. Residues: CASRSGTAEAFF.

Worth noting for this clonotype: A read error may explain this, as a much larger clone is one base away. J is TRBJ2-1 and V is TRBV7-3; D may be TRBD1 (6 bases). V gave up 2 bases and J gave up 6 bases, with 14 bases separating them. Germline lookup yields CDR1 SGHTA and CDR2 FQGTGA. CDR3 size: 15 residues. The CDR3 coding sequence is TGTGCCAGCAGCTTATTGAGGGACAACTGCAATGAGCAGTTCTTC. Its protein is CASSLLRDNCNEQFF. The whole variable domain, remainder taken from reference TRBV7-3 and TRBJ2-1, is GAGVSQTPSNKVTEKGKYVELRCDPISGHTALYWYRQSLGQGPEFLIYFQGTGAADDSGLPNDRFFAVRPEGSVSTLKIQRTERGDSAVYLCASSLLRDNCNEQFFGPGTRLTVL.

This sequence joins TRBV2 and TRBJ2-1; D unresolved. With 2 bases removed from V and 4 bases from J, the gap between germline ends came to 12 bases. Germline CDR1 SNHLY, CDR2 FYNNEI. The CDR3 spans 15 residues. CDR3 in DNA: TGTGCCAGCAGTGAAAGGCTGGCCTTTTACAATGAGCAGTTCTTC. This gives the protein CASSERLAFYNEQFF.

A remark on this clonotype: One end of the junction fails to match germline, which may point to a read error. CDR3 region: CASSSPKGASYNEQYF. The DNA of the CDR3 is TGTGCCAGTAGCTCACCAAAGGGGGCCTCCTACAATGAGCAGTACTTC. The chain employs TRBV11-2 and TRBJ2-7; 7 positions agree with TRBD1. The CDR3 is made up of 16 amino acids. Germline V gene lookup returns CDR1 SGHAT and CDR2 FQNNGV.

This clonotype was seen repeatedly, ten times or more. The chain recombines TRBV2 with TRBJ2-3; D is unclear. Trimming took 7 bases from V and 6 from J, leaving 20 bases between them. CDR1 and CDR2 (germline): SNHLY, FYNNEI. This CDR3 has 15 amino acids. The CDR3: CASTGQLLLWDTQYF. DNA of the CDR3: TGTGCCAGCACCGGCCAGCTTCTACTGTGGGATACGCAGTATTTT.

A note on this clonotype: A much larger clone differs by one base, so this may be a read error. This chain joins TRBV5-1 and TRBJ2-7, with D unresolved. The CDR3 is 16 amino acids. Germline CDR1 and CDR2: SGHRS and YFSETQ. V was trimmed by 2 bases and J by 1 base, leaving 16 bases between them. The CDR3 protein is CASSFRPAAHSYEQYF. The CDR3 nucleotides read TGCGCCAGCAGCTTTAGGCCCGCGGCCCATTCCTACGAGCAGTACTTC.

The chain couples TRBV11-1 to TRBJ2-1; 10 bases fit TRBD1. Trimming cost V 4 bases and J 9 bases; bases outside gene matches: 9. The CDR3 extends over 15 amino acids. Per the germline V gene, CDR1 is SGHAT and CDR2 is FQDESV (reference sequence). The CDR3 DNA sequence: TGTGCCAGCAGCTCCGACAGGGGGCGCAGCAGTGAGCAGTTCTTC. Amino acids: CASSSDRGRSSEQFF.

This sequence joins TRBV10-3 and TRBJ2-5; TRBD2 might be the D (6 bases). Germline lookup yields CDR1 ENHRY and CDR2 SYGVKD. V was trimmed by 4 bases and J by 5 bases, leaving 14 bases between them. The CDR3 has 14 residues. The CDR3 spells CAISAGTVVETQYF. The DNA for the CDR3 is TGTGCCATCAGTGCCGGGACTGTGGTGGAGACCCAGTACTTC.

The rearrangement links TRBV3-1 to TRBJ1-1, with D possibly being TRBD1 (6 bases). This CDR3 has 17 residues. Germline CDR1 LGHDT, CDR2 YNNKEL (reference sequence). Between the trimmed V and J ends, which lost 1 base and 1 base, there was a span of 16 bases. The CDR3 protein is CASSQAPGATKNTEAFF. The CDR3 bases are TGTGCCAGCAGCCAAGCACCAGGGGCCACCAAGAACACTGAAGCTTTCTTT.

The V gene is TRBV7-2, the J gene TRBJ2-7, with D possibly being TRBD1 (5 bases). CDR3 length: 14 amino acids. Germline V lookup: CDR1 SGHTA, CDR2 FQGNSA. V lost 5 bases and J 0 bases, leaving 11 bases between the germline ends. The DNA of the CDR3 is TGTGCCAGCAGCCGAGCGACAGCCTCCTACGAGCAGTACTTC. This translates into CASSRATASYEQYF. The whole variable domain, remainder taken from reference TRBV7-2 and TRBJ2-7, is GAGVSQSPSNKVTEKGKDVELRCDPISGHTALYWYRQSLGQGLEFLIYFQGNSAPDKSGLPSDRFSAERTGGSVSTLTIQRTQQEDSAVYLCASSRATASYEQYFGPGTRLTVT.

This clonotype was seen ten or more times. The CDR3 nucleotides read TGTGCCAGCAGTGGAGCGGGGCACACTGAAGCTTTCTTT. It specifies CASSGAGHTEAFF. The chain recombines TRBV7-2 with TRBJ1-1, with D maybe TRBD1 (5 bases). The CDR3 loop spans 13 amino acids. Trimming shortened V by 6 bases and J by 3 bases, and 11 bases separated the two germline ends. Germline V lookup: CDR1 SGHTA, CDR2 FQGNSA.

The V call is TRBV29-1, the J call TRBJ2-5; possibly TRBD1 for D (6 bases). V lost 4 bases, J lost 2 bases, and 11 bases lay in between. The CDR3 runs 13 residues. Germline V gene sequence: CDR1 SQVTM, CDR2 ANQGSEA. The chain's CDR3 is CSVGRQAQETQYF. CDR3 DNA: TGCAGCGTTGGAAGACAGGCACAAGAGACCCAGTACTTC.

This clonotype was counted many times. The CDR3 sequence is CSAAGASQFF. CDR3 in DNA: TGCAGCGCCGCAGGGGCCTCACAGTTCTTC. The rearrangement uses TRBV29-1 and TRBJ2-1, with D maybe TRBD1 (6 bases). With 7 bases removed from V and 13 bases from J, the gap between germline ends came to 14 bases. The CDR3 is made up of 10 amino acids. CDR1 is SQVTM and CDR2 is ANQGSEA in the germline V gene.

The J gene is TRBJ1-5, the V gene TRBV6-1, with 7 positions matching TRBD1. This CDR3 comprises 14 residues. V shed 8 bases and J 6 bases; nucleotides not matched to a gene: 10. The V gene's germline CDR1 is MNHNS and CDR2 SASEGT. In DNA form, the CDR3 reads TGTGCCAGCGAGGAATTAGGGGGCCCTCAGCCCCAGCATTTT. Translated, it gives CASEELGGPQPQHF.

The CDR3 loop is CASSHSKRGGLDEQFF. In DNA form, the CDR3 reads TGTGCCAGCAGCCACTCCAAGCGGGGGGGCTTGGATGAGCAGTTCTTC. The J gene is TRBJ2-1, the V gene TRBV3-1, with 10 bases matching TRBD2. Germline V gene sequence: CDR1 LGHDT, CDR2 YNNKEL (reference sequence). Trimming at V came to 3 bases and at J to 8 bases, leaving 10 bases not matched to a gene. The CDR3 has 16 residues.

This clonotype occurred once. This clone may be a read error of a much larger clone one base away. It is unclear where the CDR3 begins or ends on the DNA, so no DNA is shown, and the CDR3 is as TCRdb lists it. The V gene is TRBV5-1, the J gene TRBJ2-5. Both ends counted, the CDR3 spans 14 residues. The germline V gene has CDR1 SGHRS and CDR2 YFSETQ. CDR3 loop: CASSFGPGKEIQYF.

About this clonotype itself: Since a much larger clone is just one base distant, this may be a read error. The CDR3 protein is CVSSPLTSGAYEQYF. The CDR3 DNA is TGTGTCAGCAGTCCTTTGACTAGCGGAGCCTACGAGCAGTACTTC. The chain has TRBV28 and TRBJ2-5; 9 nucleotides line up with TRBD2. Matching the DNA end better, TRBJ2-7 makes the J call doubtful. The germline gives CDR1 MDHEN, CDR2 SYDVKM. CDR3 length equals 15 residues.

On this clonotype itself: At one of its ends the junction is not consistent with the germline gene, which may arise from a read error. V usage is TRBV7-2 and J usage is TRBJ2-3; a possible D gene is TRBD1 (7 bases). Germline V gene lookup returns CDR1 SGHTA and CDR2 FQGNSA. This CDR3 is built from 16 residues. The DNA for the CDR3 is TGTGCCAGCAGCCCTGGAGGGGGCGGTAGCACAGATATGCAGTATTTT. Protein: CASSPGGGGSTDMQYF. Full variable domain (missing parts from reference TRBV7-2 and TRBJ2-3): GAGVSQSPSNKVTEKGKDVELRCDPISGHTALYWYRQSLGQGLEFLIYFQGNSAPDKSGLPSDRFSAERTGGSVSTLTIQRTQQEDSAVYLCASSPGGGGSTDMQYFGPGTRLTVL.

This clonotype was seen ten or more times. The V gene is TRBV10-3, the J gene TRBJ2-5, with D unresolved. Trimming removed 3 bases from V and 3 bases from J, with 5 bases in between. Germline CDR1 ENHRY, CDR2 SYGVKD. CDR3 length equals 12 residues. The CDR3 is CAISETEETQYF. Written as DNA, the CDR3 is TGTGCCATCAGTGAAACAGAAGAGACCCAGTACTTC.

V usage is TRBV3-1 and J usage is TRBJ2-1; D is undetermined. Germline V CDR1 and CDR2: LGHDT, YNNKEL (reference sequence). This CDR3 contains 15 residues. Trimming took 6 bases from V and 5 from J, leaving 17 bases between them. CDR3 amino acids: CASSLPGRLHNEQFF. The CDR3 DNA reads as TGTGCCAGCAGTCTCCCGGGCCGACTTCACAATGAGCAGTTCTTC.

This chain connects TRBV14 to TRBJ1-1; no clear D. The CDR3 totals 13 residues. Trimming took 0 bases from V and 3 from J, leaving 5 bases between them. Per germline, CDR1 SGHDN and CDR2 FVKESK. In DNA form, the CDR3 reads TGTGCCAGCAGCCAAGATGGGTACACTGAAGCTTTCTTT. Its translation is CASSQDGYTEAFF.

This clonotype was observed at least ten times. The V gene is TRBV28, the J gene TRBJ2-7; TRBD1 aligns across 7 bases. The V segment lost 5 bases and the J segment 2 bases; nucleotides outside the gene matches: 12. The germline CDR1 and CDR2 sequences are MDHEN and SYDVKM. CDR3 length: 16 residues. CDR3 amino acids: CASSPMVRRGPYEQYF. The DNA of the CDR3 is TGTGCCAGCAGTCCTATGGTCCGAAGGGGGCCCTACGAGCAGTACTTC.

As concerns this clonotype: Given a much more abundant clone one base away, this may be a read error. V gene TRBV7-2 combines with J gene TRBJ1-2; no reliable D call. The V gene's germline CDR1 is SGHTA and CDR2 FQGNSA. Trimming removed 5 bases from V and 8 bases from J, with 12 bases in between. CDR3 length equals 12 residues. CDR3 coding DNA: TGTGCCAGCAGCCCCTCAGTGGGCGGCTACACCTTC. It is translated as CASSPSVGGYTF. The variable domain in full, completed from reference TRBV7-2 and TRBJ1-2, reads GAGVSQSPSNKVTEKGKDVELRCDPISGHTALYWYRQSLGQGLEFLIYFQGNSAPDKSGLPSDRFSAERTGGSVSTLTIQRTQQEDSAVYLCASSPSVGGYTFGSGTRLTVV.